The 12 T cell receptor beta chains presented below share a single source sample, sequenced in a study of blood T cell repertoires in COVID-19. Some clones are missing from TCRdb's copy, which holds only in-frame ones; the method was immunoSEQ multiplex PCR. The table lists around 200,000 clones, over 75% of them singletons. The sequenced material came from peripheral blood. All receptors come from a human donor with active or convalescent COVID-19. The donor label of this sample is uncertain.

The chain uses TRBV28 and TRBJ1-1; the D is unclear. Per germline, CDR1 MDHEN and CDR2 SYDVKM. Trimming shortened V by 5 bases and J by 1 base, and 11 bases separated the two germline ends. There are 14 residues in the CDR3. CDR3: CASSPPLENTEAFF. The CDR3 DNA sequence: TGTGCCAGCAGTCCCCCCCTAGAGAACACTGAAGCTTTCTTT. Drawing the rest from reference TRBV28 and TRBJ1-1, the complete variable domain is DVKVTQSSRYLVKRTGEKVFLECVQDMDHENMFWYRQDPGLGLRLIYFSYDVKMKEKGDIPEGYSVSREKKERFSLILESASTNQTSMYLCASSPPLENTEAFFGQGTRLTVV.

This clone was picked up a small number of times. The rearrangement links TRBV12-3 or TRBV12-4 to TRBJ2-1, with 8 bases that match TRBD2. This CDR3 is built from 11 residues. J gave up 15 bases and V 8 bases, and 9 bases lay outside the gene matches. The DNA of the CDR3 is TGTGCCAGCCGACTAAGCGGGAGATGGTTCTTC. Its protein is CASRLSGRWFF.

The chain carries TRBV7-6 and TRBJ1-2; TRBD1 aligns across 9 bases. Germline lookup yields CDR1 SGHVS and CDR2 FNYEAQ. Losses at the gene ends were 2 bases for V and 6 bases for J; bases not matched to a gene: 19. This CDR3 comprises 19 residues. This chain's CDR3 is CASSLLPKSEDRGRDGYTF. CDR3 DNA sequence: TGTGCCAGCAGCTTATTACCCAAATCCGAGGACAGGGGACGAGATGGCTACACCTTC.

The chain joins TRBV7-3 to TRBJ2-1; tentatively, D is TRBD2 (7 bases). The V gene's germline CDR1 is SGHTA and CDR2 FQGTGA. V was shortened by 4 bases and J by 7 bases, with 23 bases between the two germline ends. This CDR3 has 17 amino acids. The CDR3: CASSSKPQGGGKNEQFF. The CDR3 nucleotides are TGTGCCAGCAGCTCCAAGCCACAGGGAGGGGGTAAGAATGAGCAGTTCTTC.

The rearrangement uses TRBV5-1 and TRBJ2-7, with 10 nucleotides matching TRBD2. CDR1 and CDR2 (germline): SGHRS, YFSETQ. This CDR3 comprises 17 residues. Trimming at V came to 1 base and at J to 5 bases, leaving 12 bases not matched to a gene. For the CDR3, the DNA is TGCGCCAGCAGCTTGTTTCGGGCTAGCGGGAGTACGAACGAGCAGTACTTC. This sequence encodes CASSLFRASGSTNEQYF. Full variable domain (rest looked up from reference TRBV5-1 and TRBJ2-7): KAGVTQTPRYLIKTRGQQVTLSCSPISGHRSVSWYQQTPGQGLQFLFEYFSETQRNKGNFPGRFSGRQFSNSRSEMNVSTLELGDSALYLCASSLFRASGSTNEQYFGPGTRLTVT.

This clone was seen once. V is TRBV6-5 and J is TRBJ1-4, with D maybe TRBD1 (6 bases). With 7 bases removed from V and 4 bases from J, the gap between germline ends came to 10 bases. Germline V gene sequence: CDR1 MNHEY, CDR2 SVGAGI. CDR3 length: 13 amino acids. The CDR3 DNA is TGTGCCAGCACGGACAGATATAATGAAAAACTGTTTTTT. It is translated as CASTDRYNEKLFF.

CDR3 sequence: CAWTDRYYGYTF. The CDR3 bases are TGTGCCTGGACAGACAGGTATTATGGCTACACCTTC. J is TRBJ1-2 and V is TRBV30; the D gene is possibly TRBD1 (6 bases). Germline-derived CDR1 and CDR2 are GTSNPN and SVGIG (reference sequence). The CDR3 consists of 12 residues. The germline V and J ends were trimmed by 4 bases and 5 bases, with 11 bases remaining between them.

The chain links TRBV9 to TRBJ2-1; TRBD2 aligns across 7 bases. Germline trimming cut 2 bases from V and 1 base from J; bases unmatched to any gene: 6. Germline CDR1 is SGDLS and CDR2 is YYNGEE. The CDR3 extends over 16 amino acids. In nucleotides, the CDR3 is TGTGCCAGCAGCGTCCTAGCGGTTATTTCCTACAATGAGCAGTTCTTC. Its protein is CASSVLAVISYNEQFF.

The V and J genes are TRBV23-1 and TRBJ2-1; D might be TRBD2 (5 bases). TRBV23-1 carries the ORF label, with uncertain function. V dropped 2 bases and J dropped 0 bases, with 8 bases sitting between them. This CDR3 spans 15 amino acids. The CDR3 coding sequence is TGCGCCAGCAGTCAAGAAGGACTCTCCTACAATGAGCAGTTCTTC. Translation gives CASSQEGLSYNEQFF.

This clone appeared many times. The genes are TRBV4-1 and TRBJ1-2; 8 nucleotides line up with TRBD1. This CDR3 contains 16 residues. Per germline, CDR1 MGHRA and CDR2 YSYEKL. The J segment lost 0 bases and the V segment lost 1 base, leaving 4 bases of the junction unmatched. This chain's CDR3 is CASSQGDRQANYGYTF. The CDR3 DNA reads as TGCGCCAGCAGCCAAGGGGACAGGCAGGCTAACTATGGCTACACCTTC.

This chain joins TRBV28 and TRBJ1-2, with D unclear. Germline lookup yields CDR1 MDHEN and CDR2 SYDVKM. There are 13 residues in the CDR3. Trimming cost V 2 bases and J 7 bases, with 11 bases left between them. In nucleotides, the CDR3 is TGTGCCAGCAGTTTACAGCCGGGAGGTGGCTACACCTTC. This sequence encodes CASSLQPGGGYTF.

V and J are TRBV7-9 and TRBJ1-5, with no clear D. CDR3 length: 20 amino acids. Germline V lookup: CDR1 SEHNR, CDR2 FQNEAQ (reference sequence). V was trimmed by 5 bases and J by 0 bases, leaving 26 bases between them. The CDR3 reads CASSTEADQEPNYSNQPQHF. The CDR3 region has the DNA TGTGCCAGCAGCACAGAAGCCGACCAAGAACCAAACTATAGCAATCAGCCCCAGCATTTT.